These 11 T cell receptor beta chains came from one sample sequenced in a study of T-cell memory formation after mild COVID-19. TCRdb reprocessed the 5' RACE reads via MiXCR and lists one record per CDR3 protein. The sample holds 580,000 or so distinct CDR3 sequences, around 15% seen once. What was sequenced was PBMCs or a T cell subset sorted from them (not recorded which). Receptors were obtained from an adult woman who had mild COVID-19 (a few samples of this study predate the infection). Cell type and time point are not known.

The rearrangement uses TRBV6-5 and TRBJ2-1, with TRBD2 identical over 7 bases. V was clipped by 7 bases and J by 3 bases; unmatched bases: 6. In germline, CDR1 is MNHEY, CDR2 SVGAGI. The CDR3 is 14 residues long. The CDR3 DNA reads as TGTGCCAGCAACGGCGGGAGACTCTACAATGAGCAGTTCTTC. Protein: CASNGGRLYNEQFF.

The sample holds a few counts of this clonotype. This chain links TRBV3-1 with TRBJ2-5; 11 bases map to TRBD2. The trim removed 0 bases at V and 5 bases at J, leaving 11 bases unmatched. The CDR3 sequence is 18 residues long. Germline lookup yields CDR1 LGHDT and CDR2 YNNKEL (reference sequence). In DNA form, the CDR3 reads TGTGCCAGCAGCCAAGATTCACTAGCGGGGGCCCTGGGCGAGACCCAGTACTTC. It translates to CASSQDSLAGALGETQYF.

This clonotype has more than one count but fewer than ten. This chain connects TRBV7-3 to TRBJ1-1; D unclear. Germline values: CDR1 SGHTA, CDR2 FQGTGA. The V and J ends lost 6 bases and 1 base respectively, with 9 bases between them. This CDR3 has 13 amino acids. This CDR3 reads CASSPLANTEAFF. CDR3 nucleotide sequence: TGTGCCAGCAGTCCTTTGGCGAACACTGAAGCTTTCTTT.

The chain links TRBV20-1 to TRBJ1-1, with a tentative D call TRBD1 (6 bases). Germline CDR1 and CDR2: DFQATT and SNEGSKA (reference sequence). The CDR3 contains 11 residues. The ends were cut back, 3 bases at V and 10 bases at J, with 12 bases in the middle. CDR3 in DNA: TGCAGTGCTAGTTGGGACATAGGAGCTTTCTTT. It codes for CSASWDIGAFF.

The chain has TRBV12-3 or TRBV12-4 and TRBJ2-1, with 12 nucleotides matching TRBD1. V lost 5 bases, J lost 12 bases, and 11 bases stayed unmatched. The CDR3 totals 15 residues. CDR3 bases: TGTGCCAGCAGTCCGGGACAGGGGGCGCTTGGGCGGCAGTTCTTC. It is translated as CASSPGQGALGRQFF.

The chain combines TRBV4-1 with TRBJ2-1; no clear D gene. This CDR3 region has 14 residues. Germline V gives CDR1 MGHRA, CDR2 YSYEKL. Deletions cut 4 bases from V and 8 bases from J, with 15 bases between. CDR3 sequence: CASSLTVGYDEQFF. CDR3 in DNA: TGCGCCAGCAGCCTTACCGTCGGATACGATGAGCAGTTCTTC.

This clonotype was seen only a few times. The CDR3 protein is CASRIGATNEKLFF. CDR3 DNA: TGCGCCAGCAGGATCGGAGCAACTAATGAAAAACTGTTTTTT. The rearrangement uses TRBV5-1 and TRBJ1-4; D call uncertain. Trimming shortened V by 5 bases and J by 0 bases, and 8 bases separated the two germline ends. This CDR3 contains 14 residues. The germline gives CDR1 SGHRS, CDR2 YFSETQ. The full variable domain, in which reference TRBV5-1 and TRBJ1-4 provide the parts outside the CDR3, is KAGVTQTPRYLIKTRGQQVTLSCSPISGHRSVSWYQQTPGQGLQFLFEYFSETQRNKGNFPGRFSGRQFSNSRSEMNVSTLELGDSALYLCASRIGATNEKLFFGSGTQLSVL.

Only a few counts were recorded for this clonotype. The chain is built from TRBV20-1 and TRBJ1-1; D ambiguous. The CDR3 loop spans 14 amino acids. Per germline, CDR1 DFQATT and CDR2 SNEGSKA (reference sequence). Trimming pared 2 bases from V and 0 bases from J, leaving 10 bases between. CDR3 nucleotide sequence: TGCAGTGCTAGACGTAGGCGGATGAACACTGAAGCTTTCTTT. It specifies CSARRRRMNTEAFF.

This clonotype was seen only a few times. DNA of the CDR3: TGTGCCAGCAGCCAAGGATCTAGCGGGAGACTGGATACGCAGTATTTT. It encodes CASSQGSSGRLDTQYF. The chain recombines TRBV3-1 with TRBJ2-3, with 10 bases aligning to TRBD2. The CDR3 is made up of 16 amino acids. From germline, CDR1 is LGHDT and CDR2 YNNKEL (reference sequence). V shed 1 base, J shed 6 bases, and the junction held 7 bases outside the gene matches.

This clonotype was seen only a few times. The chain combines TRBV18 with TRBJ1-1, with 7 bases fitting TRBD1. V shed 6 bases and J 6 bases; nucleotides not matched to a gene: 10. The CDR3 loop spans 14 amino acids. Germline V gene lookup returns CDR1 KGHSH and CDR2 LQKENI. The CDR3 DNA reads TGTGCCAGCTCTCCCGACAGGGTGGGCTCTGAAGCTTTCTTT. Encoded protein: CASSPDRVGSEAFF.

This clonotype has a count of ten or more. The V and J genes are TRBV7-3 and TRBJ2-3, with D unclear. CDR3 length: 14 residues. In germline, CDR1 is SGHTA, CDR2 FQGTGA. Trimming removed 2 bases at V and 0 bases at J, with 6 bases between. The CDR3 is CASSLAQSTDTQYF. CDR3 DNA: TGTGCCAGCAGCTTAGCTCAAAGCACAGATACGCAGTATTTT.